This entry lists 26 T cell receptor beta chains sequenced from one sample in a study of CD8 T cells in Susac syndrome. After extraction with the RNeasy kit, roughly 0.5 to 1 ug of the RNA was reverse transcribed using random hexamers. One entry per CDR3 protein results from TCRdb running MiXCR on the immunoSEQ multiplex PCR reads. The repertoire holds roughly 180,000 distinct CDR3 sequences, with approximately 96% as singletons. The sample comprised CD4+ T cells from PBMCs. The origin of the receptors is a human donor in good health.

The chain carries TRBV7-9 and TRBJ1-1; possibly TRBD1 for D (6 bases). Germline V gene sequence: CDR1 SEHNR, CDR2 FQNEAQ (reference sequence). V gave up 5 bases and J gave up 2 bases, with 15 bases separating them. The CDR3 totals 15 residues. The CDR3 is CASSLSPGHNTEAFF. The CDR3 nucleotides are TGTGCCAGCAGCCTATCGCCGGGACATAACACTGAAGCTTTCTTT.

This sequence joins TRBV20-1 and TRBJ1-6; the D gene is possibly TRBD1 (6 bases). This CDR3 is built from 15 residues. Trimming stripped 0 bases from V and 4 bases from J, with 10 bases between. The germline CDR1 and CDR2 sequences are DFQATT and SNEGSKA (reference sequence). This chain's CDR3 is CSARDLGTYNSPLHF. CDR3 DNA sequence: TGCAGTGCTAGAGATCTGGGGACATATAATTCACCCCTCCACTTT.

CDR3 region: CASRAATYEQYF. The CDR3 DNA reads as TGTGCCAGCCGGGCAGCAACCTACGAGCAGTACTTC. The chain has TRBV6-5 and TRBJ2-7; D ambiguous. Germline V gene sequence: CDR1 MNHEY, CDR2 SVGAGI. Trimming pared 8 bases from V and 2 bases from J, leaving 10 bases between. CDR3 length: 12 residues.

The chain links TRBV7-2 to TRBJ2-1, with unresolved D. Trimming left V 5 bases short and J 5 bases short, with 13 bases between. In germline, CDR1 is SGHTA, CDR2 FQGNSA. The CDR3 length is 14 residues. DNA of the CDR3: TGTGCCAGCAGCCCGCGGAGTTTTAACAATGAGCAGTTCTTC. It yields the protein CASSPRSFNNEQFF.

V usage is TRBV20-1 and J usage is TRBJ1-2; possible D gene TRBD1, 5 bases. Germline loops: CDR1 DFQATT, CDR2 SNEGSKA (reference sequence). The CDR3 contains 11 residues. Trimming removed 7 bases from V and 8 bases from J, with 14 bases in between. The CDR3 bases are TGCAGTGTATACGGGGCGGAGGGCTACACCTTC. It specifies CSVYGAEGYTF.

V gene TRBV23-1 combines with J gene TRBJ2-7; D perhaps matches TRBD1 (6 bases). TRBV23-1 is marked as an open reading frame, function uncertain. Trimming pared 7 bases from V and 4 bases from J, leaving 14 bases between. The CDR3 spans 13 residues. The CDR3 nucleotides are TGCGCCAGCATGGCAGGGGTGTATTACGAGCAGTACTTC. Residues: CASMAGVYYEQYF.

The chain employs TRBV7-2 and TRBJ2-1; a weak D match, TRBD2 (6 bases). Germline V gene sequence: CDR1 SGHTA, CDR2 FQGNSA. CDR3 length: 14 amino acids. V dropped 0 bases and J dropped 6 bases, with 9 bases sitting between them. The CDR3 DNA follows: TGTGCCAGCAGCTTAGCGGGGACTTTCAATGAGCAGTTCTTC. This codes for CASSLAGTFNEQFF.

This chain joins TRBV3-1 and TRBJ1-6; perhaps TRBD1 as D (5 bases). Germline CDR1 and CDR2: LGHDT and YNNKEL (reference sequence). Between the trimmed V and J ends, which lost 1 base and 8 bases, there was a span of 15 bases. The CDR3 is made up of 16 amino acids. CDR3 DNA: TGTGCCAGCAGCCAAGGTATGGGGCGACGGGATTCACCCCTCCACTTT. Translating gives CASSQGMGRRDSPLHF.

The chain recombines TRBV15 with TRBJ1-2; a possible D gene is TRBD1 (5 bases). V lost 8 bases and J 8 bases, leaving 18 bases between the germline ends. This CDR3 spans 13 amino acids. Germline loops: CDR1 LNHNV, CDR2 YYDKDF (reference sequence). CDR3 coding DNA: TGTGCCACCGGGACTAGGGCCGGCTACGGCTACACCTTC. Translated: CATGTRAGYGYTF.

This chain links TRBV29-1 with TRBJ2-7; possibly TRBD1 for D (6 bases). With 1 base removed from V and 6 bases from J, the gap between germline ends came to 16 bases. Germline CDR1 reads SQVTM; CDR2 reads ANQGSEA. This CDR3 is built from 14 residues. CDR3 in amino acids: CSVEVGQGQAEQYF. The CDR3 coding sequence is TGCAGCGTTGAAGTTGGGCAGGGGCAAGCCGAGCAGTACTTC.

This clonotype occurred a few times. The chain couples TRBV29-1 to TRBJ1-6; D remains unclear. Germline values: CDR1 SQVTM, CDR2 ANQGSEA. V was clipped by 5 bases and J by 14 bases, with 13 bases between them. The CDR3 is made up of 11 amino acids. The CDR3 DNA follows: TGCAGCGTTTTGAGCTCTGGAACCCTCCACTTT. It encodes CSVLSSGTLHF. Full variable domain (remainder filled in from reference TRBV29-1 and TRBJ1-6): SAVISQKPSRDICQRGTSLTIQCQVDSQVTMMFWYRQQPGQSLTLIATANQGSEATYESGFVIDKFPISRPNLTFSTLTVSNMSPEDSSIYLCSVLSSGTLHFGNGTRLTVT.

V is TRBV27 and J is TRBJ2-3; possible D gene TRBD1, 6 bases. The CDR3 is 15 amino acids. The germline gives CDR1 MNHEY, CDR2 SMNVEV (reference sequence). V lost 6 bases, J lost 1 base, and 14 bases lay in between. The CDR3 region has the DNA TGTGCCAGCAGCCAACCGGGACAAGGCACAGATACGCAGTATTTT. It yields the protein CASSQPGQGTDTQYF.

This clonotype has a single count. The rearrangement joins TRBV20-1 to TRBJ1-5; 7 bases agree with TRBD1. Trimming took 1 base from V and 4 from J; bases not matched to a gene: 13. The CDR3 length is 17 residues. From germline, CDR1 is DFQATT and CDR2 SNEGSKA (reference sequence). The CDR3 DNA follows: TGCAGTGCTAGAGGATATCGGGCCGACAGGGATAATCAGCCCCAGCATTTT. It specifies CSARGYRADRDNQPQHF.

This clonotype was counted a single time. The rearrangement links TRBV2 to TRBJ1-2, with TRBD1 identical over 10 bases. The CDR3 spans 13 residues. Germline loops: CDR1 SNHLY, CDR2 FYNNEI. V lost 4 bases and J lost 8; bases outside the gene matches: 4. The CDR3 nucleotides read TGTGCCAGCAGTGCGGGGACAGGGGAAGGCTACACCTTC. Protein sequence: CASSAGTGEGYTF.

The CDR3 DNA follows: TGTGCCAGCAGGTTAGCAGGCGAGCAGTACTTC. This sequence encodes CASRLAGEQYF. The chain joins TRBV28 to TRBJ2-7; D is unclear. Trimming shortened V by 6 bases and J by 6 bases, and 9 bases separated the two germline ends. Germline V gene data show CDR1 as MDHEN and CDR2 as SYDVKM. This CDR3 spans 11 amino acids.

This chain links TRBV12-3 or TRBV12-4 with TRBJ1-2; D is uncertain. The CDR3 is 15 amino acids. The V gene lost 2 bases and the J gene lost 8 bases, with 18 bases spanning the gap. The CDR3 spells CASSLTGSGSKGYTF. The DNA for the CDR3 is TGTGCCAGCAGTTTAACCGGAAGCGGTTCGAAAGGCTACACCTTC.

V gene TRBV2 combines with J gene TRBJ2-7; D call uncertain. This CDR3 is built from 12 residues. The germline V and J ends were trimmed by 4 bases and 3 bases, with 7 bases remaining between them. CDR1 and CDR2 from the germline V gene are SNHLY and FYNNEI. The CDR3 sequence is CASSVEGYEQYF. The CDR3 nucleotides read TGTGCCAGCAGTGTTGAAGGCTACGAGCAGTACTTC.

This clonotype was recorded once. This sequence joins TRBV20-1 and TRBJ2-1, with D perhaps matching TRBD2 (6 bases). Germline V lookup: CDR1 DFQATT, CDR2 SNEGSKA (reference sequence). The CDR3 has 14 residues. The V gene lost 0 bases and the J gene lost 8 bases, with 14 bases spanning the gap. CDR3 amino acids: CSARDQLAGDEQFF. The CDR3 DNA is TGCAGTGCTAGAGATCAACTAGCTGGAGATGAGCAGTTCTTC.

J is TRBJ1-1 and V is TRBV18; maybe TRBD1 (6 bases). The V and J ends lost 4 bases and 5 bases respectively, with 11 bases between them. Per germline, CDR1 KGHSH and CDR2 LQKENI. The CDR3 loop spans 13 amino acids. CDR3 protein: CASSLWQGTEAFF. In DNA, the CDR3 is TGTGCCAGCTCACTCTGGCAGGGGACTGAAGCTTTCTTT.

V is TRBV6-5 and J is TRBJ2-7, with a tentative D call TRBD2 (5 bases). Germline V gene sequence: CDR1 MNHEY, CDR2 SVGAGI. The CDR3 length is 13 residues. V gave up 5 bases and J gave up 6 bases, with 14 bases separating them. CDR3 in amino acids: CASSPPWGAEQYF. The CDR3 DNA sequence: TGTGCCAGCAGTCCCCCTTGGGGAGCCGAGCAGTACTTC.

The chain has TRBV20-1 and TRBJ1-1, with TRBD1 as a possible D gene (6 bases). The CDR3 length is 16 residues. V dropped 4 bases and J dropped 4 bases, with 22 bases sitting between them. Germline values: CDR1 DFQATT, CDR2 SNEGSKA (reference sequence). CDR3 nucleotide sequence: TGCAGTGCTACGCCCGGGACGGAGGGGGTCGGCACTGAAGCTTTCTTT. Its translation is CSATPGTEGVGTEAFF.

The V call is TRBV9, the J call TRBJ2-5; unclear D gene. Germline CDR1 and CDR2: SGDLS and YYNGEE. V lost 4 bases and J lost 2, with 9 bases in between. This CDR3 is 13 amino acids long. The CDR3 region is CASSSTQQETQYF. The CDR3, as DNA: TGTGCCAGCAGCTCCACTCAGCAAGAGACCCAGTACTTC.

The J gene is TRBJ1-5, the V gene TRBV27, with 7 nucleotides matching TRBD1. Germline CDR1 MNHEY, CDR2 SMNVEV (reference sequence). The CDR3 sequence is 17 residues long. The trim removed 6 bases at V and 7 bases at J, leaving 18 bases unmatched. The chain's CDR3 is CASRYRPRTGLIQPQHF. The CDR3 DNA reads TGTGCCAGCAGATACCGCCCTAGGACAGGTCTCATCCAGCCCCAGCATTTT.

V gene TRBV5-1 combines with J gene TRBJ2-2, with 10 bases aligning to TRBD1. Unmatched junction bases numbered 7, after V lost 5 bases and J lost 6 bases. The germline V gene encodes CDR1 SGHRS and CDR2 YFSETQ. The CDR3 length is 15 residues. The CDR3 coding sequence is TGCGCCAGCAGAAGTGAAGGGACAGGGGCCGGGGAGCTGTTTTTT. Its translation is CASRSEGTGAGELFF.

The CDR3 DNA follows: TGTGCCTGGAGTCATGACAATGAGCAGTTCTTC. Translating it yields CAWSHDNEQFF. This chain joins TRBV30 and TRBJ2-1; the D is unclear. This CDR3 has 11 residues. Per germline, CDR1 GTSNPN and CDR2 SVGIG (reference sequence). Between the trimmed V and J ends, which lost 2 bases and 5 bases, there was a span of 4 bases.

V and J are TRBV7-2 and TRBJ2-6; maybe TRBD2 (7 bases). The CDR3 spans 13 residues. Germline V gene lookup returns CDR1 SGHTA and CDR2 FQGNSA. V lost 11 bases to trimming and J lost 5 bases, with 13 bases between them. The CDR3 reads CAAGAVRANVLTF. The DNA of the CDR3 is TGTGCCGCGGGGGCGGTTAGGGCCAACGTCCTGACTTTC.